A single sample is the source of the 11 T cell receptor beta chains below, sequenced in a study of T cell clonotyping in hematopoietic cell transplantation. Measured with immunoSEQ multiplex PCR; TCRdb has only the in-frame clones, and not every one. Of roughly 3,000 clones detected, under 90% appear once; the ten largest clones hold approximately 28%. Specimen: PBMCs, collected 180 days after allogeneic stem cell transplant. The receptors shown here come from a female patient in her 40s who had an allogeneic stem cell transplant from a related donor, so T cells may come from the graft donor. Some clones in this sample may be carry-over from other donors' samples.

The J gene is TRBJ1-1, the V gene TRBV11-3, with TRBD1 identical over 9 bases. The CDR3 contains 16 residues. The germline V gene has CDR1 SGHNT and CDR2 YENEEA. The V gene end was trimmed by 8 bases and the J gene end by 2 bases; junction bases not matched to a gene: 12. The DNA for the CDR3 is TGTGCCAGCTCGACAACCTACAGGGGGCTAAACACTGAAGCTTTCTTT. Its translation: CASSTTYRGLNTEAFF.

The genes are TRBV7-9 and TRBJ2-1; D is undetermined. This CDR3 contains 14 residues. The ends were cut back, 7 bases at V and 5 bases at J, with 15 bases in the middle. Germline-derived CDR1 and CDR2 are SEHNR and FQNEAQ (reference sequence). The CDR3 loop is CASTRATPDNEQFF. CDR3 DNA sequence: TGTGCCAGCACCCGGGCTACGCCCGACAATGAGCAGTTCTTC.

This rearrangement joins TRBV2 to TRBJ1-5; D gene ambiguous. The CDR3 contains 13 residues. Per germline, CDR1 SNHLY and CDR2 FYNNEI. The ends were cut back, 5 bases at V and 4 bases at J, with 9 bases in the middle. The CDR3 here is CASSTWVNQPQHF. In DNA form, the CDR3 reads TGTGCCAGCAGTACCTGGGTTAATCAGCCCCAGCATTTT.

The genes are TRBV6-5 and TRBJ1-5; tentatively, D is TRBD1 (6 bases). Germline V gene lookup returns CDR1 MNHEY and CDR2 SVGAGI. Between the trimmed V and J ends, which lost 6 bases and 0 bases, there was a span of 12 bases. The CDR3 runs 15 residues. Written as DNA, the CDR3 is TGTGCCAGCAGCTGGACAGTTAATAGCAATCAGCCCCAGCATTTT. Its protein product is CASSWTVNSNQPQHF.

Only one count was recorded for this clone. One junction end disagrees with the germline gene, perhaps due to a read error. The V gene is TRBV11-3, the J gene TRBJ2-7; D ambiguous. This CDR3 has 14 residues. CDR1 SGHNT and CDR2 YENEEA come from the germline V gene. The chain's CDR3 is CASSLTSSSHEQYF. In DNA form, the CDR3 reads TGTGCCAGCAGCTTAACGTCAAGCTCCCACGAGCAGTACTTC.

CDR3 DNA: TGTGCCAGCAGTGTGGGACAGAACTATGGCTACACCTTC. The encoded protein is CASSVGQNYGYTF. This chain connects TRBV7-9 to TRBJ1-2, with 7 bases aligning to TRBD1. The V gene's germline CDR1 is SEHNR and CDR2 FQNEAQ (reference sequence). This CDR3 spans 13 amino acids. J was trimmed by 2 bases and V by 6 bases; bases with no gene match: 3.

V is TRBV5-1 and J is TRBJ1-1, with TRBD1 matching over 10 bases. The CDR3 spans 16 residues. Germline V gene data show CDR1 as SGHRS and CDR2 as YFSETQ. After removal of 3 bases from V and 3 bases from J, the junction contained 8 bases not matched to a gene. The CDR3 DNA sequence: TGCGCCAGCAGCTACGGGACAGGGGTAGGGGACACTGAAGCTTTCTTT. It encodes CASSYGTGVGDTEAFF.

This rearrangement joins TRBV19 to TRBJ1-1, with D unclear. V lost 4 bases and J 3 bases, leaving 9 bases between the germline ends. This CDR3 contains 13 residues. Germline CDR1 is LNHDA and CDR2 is SQIVND (reference sequence). The CDR3 sequence is CASSTQTHTEAFF. DNA of the CDR3: TGTGCCAGTAGTACTCAGACCCACACTGAAGCTTTCTTT.

This rearrangement joins TRBV4-2 to TRBJ1-2; D unresolved. Per germline, CDR1 LGHNA and CDR2 YNFKEQ. V lost 0 bases, J lost 1 base, and 18 bases lay in between. The CDR3 contains 18 residues. CDR3 sequence: CASSQDLGSGGRNYGYTF. Written as DNA, the CDR3 is TGTGCCAGCAGCCAAGACCTCGGATCGGGAGGTCGTAACTATGGCTACACCTTC.

The V and J genes are TRBV19 and TRBJ1-2, with D uncertain. Germline V gene lookup returns CDR1 LNHDA and CDR2 SQIVND (reference sequence). The V and J ends lost 7 bases and 0 bases respectively, with 15 bases between them. This CDR3 is 15 amino acids long. As DNA, the CDR3 is TGTGCCAGTAACCCATCTATGACAACTAACTATGGCTACACCTTC. The encoded protein is CASNPSMTTNYGYTF.

The V and J genes are TRBV6-5 and TRBJ2-2; 7 nucleotides align to TRBD2. The germline V gene has CDR1 MNHEY and CDR2 SVGAGI. This CDR3 is 14 amino acids long. Trimming cost V 7 bases and J 6 bases; bases outside gene matches: 8. The CDR3 region is CASIGGSGSGELFF. In DNA form, the CDR3 reads TGTGCCAGCATTGGCGGGAGTGGGTCCGGGGAGCTGTTTTTT.